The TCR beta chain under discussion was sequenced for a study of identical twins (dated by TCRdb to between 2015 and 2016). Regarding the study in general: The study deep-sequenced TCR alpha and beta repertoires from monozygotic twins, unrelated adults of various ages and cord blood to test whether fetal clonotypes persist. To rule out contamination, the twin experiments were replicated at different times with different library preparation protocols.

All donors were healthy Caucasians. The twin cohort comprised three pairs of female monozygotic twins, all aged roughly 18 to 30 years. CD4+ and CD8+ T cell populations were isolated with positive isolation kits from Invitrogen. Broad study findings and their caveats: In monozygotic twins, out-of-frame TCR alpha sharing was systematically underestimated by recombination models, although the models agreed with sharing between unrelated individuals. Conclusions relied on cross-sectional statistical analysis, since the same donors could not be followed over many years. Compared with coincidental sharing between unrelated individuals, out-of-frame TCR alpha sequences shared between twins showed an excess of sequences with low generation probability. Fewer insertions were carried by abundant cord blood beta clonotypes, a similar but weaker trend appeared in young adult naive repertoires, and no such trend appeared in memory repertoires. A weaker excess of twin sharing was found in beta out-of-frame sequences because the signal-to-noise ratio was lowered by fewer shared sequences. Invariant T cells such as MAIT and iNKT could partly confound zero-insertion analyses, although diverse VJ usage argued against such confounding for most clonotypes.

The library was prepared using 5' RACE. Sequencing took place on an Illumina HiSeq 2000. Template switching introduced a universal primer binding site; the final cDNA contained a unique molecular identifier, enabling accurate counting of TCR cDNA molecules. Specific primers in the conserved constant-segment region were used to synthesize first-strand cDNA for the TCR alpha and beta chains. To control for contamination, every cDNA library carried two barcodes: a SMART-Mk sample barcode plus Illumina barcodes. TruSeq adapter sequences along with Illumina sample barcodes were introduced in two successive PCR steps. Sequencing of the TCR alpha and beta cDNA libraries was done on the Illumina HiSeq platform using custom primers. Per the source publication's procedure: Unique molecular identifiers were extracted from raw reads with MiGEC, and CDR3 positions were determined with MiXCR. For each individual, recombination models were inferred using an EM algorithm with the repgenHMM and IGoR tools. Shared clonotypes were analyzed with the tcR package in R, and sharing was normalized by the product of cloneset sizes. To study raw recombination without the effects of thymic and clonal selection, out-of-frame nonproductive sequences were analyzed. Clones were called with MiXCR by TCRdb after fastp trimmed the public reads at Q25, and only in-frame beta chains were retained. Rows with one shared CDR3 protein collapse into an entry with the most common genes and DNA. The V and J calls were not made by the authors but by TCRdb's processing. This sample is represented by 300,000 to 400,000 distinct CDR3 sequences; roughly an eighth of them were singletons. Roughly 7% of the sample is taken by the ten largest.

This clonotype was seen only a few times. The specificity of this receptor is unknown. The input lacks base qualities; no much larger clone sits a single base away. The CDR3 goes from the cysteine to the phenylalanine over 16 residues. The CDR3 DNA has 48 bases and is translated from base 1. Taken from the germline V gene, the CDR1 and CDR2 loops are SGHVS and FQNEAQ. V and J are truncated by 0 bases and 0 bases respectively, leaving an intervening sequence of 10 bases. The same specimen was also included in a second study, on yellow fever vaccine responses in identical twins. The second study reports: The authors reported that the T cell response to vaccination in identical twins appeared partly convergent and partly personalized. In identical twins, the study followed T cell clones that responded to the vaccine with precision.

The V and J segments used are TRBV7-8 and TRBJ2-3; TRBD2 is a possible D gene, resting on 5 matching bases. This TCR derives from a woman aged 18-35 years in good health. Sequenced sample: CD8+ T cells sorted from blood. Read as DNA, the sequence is TGTGCCAGCAGCTTAGCTGGGCGGGCTAGCACAGATACGCAGTATTTT. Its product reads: CASSLAGRASTDTQYF. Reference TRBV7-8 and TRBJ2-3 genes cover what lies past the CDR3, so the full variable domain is GAGVSQSPRYKVAKRGQDVALRCDPISGHVSLFWYQQALGQGPEFLTYFQNEAQLDKSGLPSDRFFAERPEGSVSTLKIQRTQQEDSAVYLCASSLAGRASTDTQYFGPGTRLTVL.